This is a list of T cell receptor beta chains from one sample in a study of cytomegalovirus exposure and HLA in healthy donors. Libraries were prepared by immunoSEQ multiplex PCR; TCRdb keeps only in-frame clonotypes and omits some of them. The sample contains 95,000 to 150,000 clones, 80% of which appear only once. Sequenced sample: PBMCs. The source is a female donor in good health and CMV-seropositive. The CDR3 runs from the conserved cysteine through the conserved F or W. The order of the fields is D gene, V gene, clone size, J gene, CDR3 protein, CDR3 DNA. The D gene is left open where the match is weak. A clone size is listed for some rows: how often the clone was seen (once, few, many), or a class if it is expanded.

-	TRBV9	-	TRBJ1-1	CASSVGVWGVANTEAFF	TGTGCCAGCAGCGTAGGGGTTTGGGGGGTTGCGAACACTGAAGCTTTCTTT
-	TRBV6-5	few	TRBJ1-1	CASSYIGATEAFF	TGTGCCAGCAGTTACATAGGGGCCACTGAAGCTTTCTTT
-	TRBV30	-	TRBJ2-3	CAWSVQGFGTDTQYF	TGTGCCTGGAGTGTACAGGGTTTTGGCACAGATACGCAGTATTTT
-	TRBV27	-	TRBJ2-2	CASRAGAYTGELFF	TGTGCCAGCAGAGCAGGGGCGTACACCGGGGAGCTGTTTTTT
-	TRBV15	-	TRBJ1-4	CATSRVRGVGEKLFF	TGTGCCACCAGCAGAGTTCGGGGGGTTGGAGAAAAACTGTTTTTT
-	TRBV4-2	-	TRBJ1-5	CASSREGDYSNQPQHF	TGTGCCAGCAGCCGAGAAGGGGATTATAGCAATCAGCCCCAGCATTTT
TRBD1	TRBV7-8	-	TRBJ1-6	CASSLVGGQGGSPLHF	TGTGCCAGCAGCTTAGTAGGGGGACAGGGCGGCTCACCCCTCCACTTT
TRBD2	TRBV28	once	TRBJ2-1	CASSLWSSSGGFNEQFF	TGTGCCAGCAGTTTATGGTCATCTAGCGGGGGTTTCAATGAGCAGTTCTTC
-	TRBV10-3	-	TRBJ2-5	CAISEEGLYQETQYF	TGTGCCATCAGTGAAGAGGGACTGTACCAAGAGACCCAGTACTTC
-	TRBV6-1	few	TRBJ1-1	CASNQGGTEAFF	TGTGCCAGCAATCAGGGTGGGACTGAAGCTTTCTTT
TRBD1	TRBV14	-	TRBJ2-3	CASSPGTVGDTQYF	TGTGCCAGCAGCCCCGGGACAGTGGGAGATACGCAGTATTTT
-	TRBV7-6	-	TRBJ2-7	CASSGTTGFDEQYF	TGTGCCAGCAGCGGTACCACAGGGTTTGACGAGCAGTACTTC
-	TRBV10-3	-	TRBJ1-6	CAIRDTYNSPLHF	TGTGCCATCAGGGACACCTATAATTCACCCCTCCACTTT
-	TRBV6-5	-	TRBJ1-4	CASSYSGSNEKLFF	TGTGCCAGCAGTTACTCGGGGAGTAATGAAAAACTGTTTTTT
-	TRBV6-5	few	TRBJ1-1	CASSYSQNTEAFF	TGTGCCAGCAGTTACTCACAGAACACTGAAGCTTTCTTT
-	TRBV29-1	-	TRBJ1-1	CSVGGLNTEAFF	TGCAGCGTCGGGGGGCTGAACACTGAAGCTTTCTTT